This T cell receptor (beta chain) derives from a study of response to subunit inactivated influenza vaccine. CDR1 is DFQATT, CDR2 SNEGSKA, per germline (reference sequence). The CDR3 runs to 13 residues. J gave up 4 bases and V 6 bases, and 6 bases lay outside the gene matches. One entry per CDR3 protein results from TCRdb running MiXCR on the RT-PCR reads. The table has about half a million distinct CDR3 sequences, approximately 7.6% seen once. A few counts support this clonotype. The sample consisted of PBMCs from blood, taken approximately 25 months after vaccination. The chain joins TRBV20-1 to TRBJ1-3, with TRBD1 identical over 7 bases. The TCR sequence derives from a man between 50 and 75 years old who received an inactivated influenza vaccine. CDR3 protein: CSARDSLGNTIYF. DNA of the CDR3: TGCAGTGCACGGGACAGCCTAGGAAACACCATATATTTT.